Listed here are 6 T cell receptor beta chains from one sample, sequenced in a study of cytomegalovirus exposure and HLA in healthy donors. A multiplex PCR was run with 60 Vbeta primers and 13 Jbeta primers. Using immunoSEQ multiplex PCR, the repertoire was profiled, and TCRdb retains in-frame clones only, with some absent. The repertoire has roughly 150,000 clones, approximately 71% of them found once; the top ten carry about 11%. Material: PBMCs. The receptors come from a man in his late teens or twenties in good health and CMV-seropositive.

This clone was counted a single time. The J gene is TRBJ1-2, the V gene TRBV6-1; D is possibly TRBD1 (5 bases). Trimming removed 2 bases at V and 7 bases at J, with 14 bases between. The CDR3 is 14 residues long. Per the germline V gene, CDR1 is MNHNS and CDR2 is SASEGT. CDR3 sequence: CASSELSGRGGYTF. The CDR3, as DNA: TGTGCCAGCAGTGAACTGTCAGGAAGGGGTGGCTACACCTTC.

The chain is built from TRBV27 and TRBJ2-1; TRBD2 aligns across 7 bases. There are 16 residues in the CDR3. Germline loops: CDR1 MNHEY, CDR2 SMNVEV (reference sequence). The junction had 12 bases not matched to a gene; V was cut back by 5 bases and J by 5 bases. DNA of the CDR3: TGTGCCAGCAGTCCCCTCTTACGGGGAGGGGACAATGAGCAGTTCTTC. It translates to CASSPLLRGGDNEQFF.

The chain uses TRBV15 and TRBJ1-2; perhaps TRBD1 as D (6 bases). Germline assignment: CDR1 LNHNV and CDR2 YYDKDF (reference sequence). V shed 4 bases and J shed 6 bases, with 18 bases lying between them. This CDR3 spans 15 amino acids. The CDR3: CATSTTRQDVHGYTF. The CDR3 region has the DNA TGTGCCACCAGCACGACTCGACAGGACGTGCATGGCTACACCTTC.

CDR3 bases: TGCGCCAGTACCAGTGTCCTTAGCGGGAGGGGGAAGACCCAGTACTTC. Its protein is CASTSVLSGRGKTQYF. V gene TRBV5-1 combines with J gene TRBJ2-5; 11 bases match TRBD2. The CDR3 runs to 16 residues. Germline trimming cut 8 bases from V and 6 bases from J; bases unmatched to any gene: 15. Germline V CDR1 and CDR2: SGHRS, YFSETQ.

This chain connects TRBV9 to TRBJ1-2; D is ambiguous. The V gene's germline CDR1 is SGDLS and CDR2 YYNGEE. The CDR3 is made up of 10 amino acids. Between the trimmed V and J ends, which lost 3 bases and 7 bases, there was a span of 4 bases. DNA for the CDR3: TGTGCCAGCAGCGGGAGTGGCTACACCTTC. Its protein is CASSGSGYTF.

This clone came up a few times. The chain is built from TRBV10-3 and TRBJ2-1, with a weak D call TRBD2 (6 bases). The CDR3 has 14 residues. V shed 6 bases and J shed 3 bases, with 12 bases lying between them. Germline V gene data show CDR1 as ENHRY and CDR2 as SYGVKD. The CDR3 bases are TGTGCCATCAGGAGGGAGGAGGGCTACAATGAGCAGTTCTTC. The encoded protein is CAIRREEGYNEQFF.